This section outlines one T cell receptor beta chain sequence together with its context. Its antigen is unknown. With V trimmed by 4 bases and J by 4 bases, 12 bases remained unmatched. Germline lookup yields CDR1 MDHEN and CDR2 SYDVKM. CDR3 length: 16 residues. These data come from a study of cytomegalovirus exposure and HLA in healthy donors. Study-wide results and caveats: Accurate HLA-A and HLA-B prediction from TCR beta sequences was reported for most subjects.

PCR employed 60 Vbeta and 13 Jbeta primers. Only in-frame clones appear in the TCRdb table, and some are missing; sequencing was by immunoSEQ multiplex PCR. The repertoire holds 120,000 or so clones, with about three quarters as singletons. This TCR was recovered from a man between 25 and 39 years old in good health and CMV-seronegative. Specimen: PBMCs. V is TRBV28 and J is TRBJ2-7; 8 nucleotides match TRBD1. The CDR3 region is CASSSIPGTGDYEQYF. The DNA for the CDR3 is TGTGCCAGCAGTTCCATCCCCGGGACAGGAGATTACGAGCAGTACTTC.